This T cell receptor beta chain was obtained from a study of identical twins' blood T cells. This clonotype was found many times. V lost 6 bases to trimming and J lost 4 bases, with 9 bases between them. This CDR3 contains 12 residues. Germline CDR1 and CDR2: MGHDK and SYGVNS. Via MiXCR, TCRdb re-called the 5' RACE reads, giving one row per CDR3 protein. The sample carries 350,000 to 450,000 distinct CDR3 sequences, about 28% recorded once. The chain carries TRBV25-1 and TRBJ1-2; maybe TRBD1 (6 bases). The specimen sequenced was PBMCs. The TCR comes from a woman between 18 and 50 years old in good health. The CDR3 reads CASRDSFYGYTF. Written as DNA, the CDR3 is TGTGCCAGCAGGGACAGTTTCTATGGCTACACCTTC.